These 17 T cell receptor beta chains originate from one sample sequenced in a study of identical twins. TCRdb itself ran the 5' RACE reads through MiXCR, one entry per CDR3 protein. Of around 280,000 distinct CDR3 sequences listed, more than 6.5% are singletons. The data also belong to a second study, concerning yellow fever vaccine responses in identical twins.

The sequenced sample consisted of memory (CD45RO+) T cells sorted from blood. These receptors were collected from a woman between 18 and 30 years old in good health.

Ten or more counts support this clonotype. The chain joins TRBV15 to TRBJ2-5; 11 bases line up with TRBD1. J lost 7 bases, V lost 1 base, and 8 bases had no gene match. Germline values: CDR1 LNHNV, CDR2 YYDKDF (reference sequence). This CDR3 has 16 residues. Here the CDR3 DNA reads TGTGCCACCAGCAGAGCCCCGGGACAGGGGGTTGGGACCCAGTACTTC. Amino acids: CATSRAPGQGVGTQYF.

In DNA, the CDR3 is TGCGCCAGCAGCCGGGACTCCACCAATGAGCAGTTCTTC. It codes for CASSRDSTNEQFF. The gene calls are TRBV5-1 and TRBJ2-1; possibly TRBD2 for D (6 bases). The CDR3 is made up of 13 amino acids. Per the germline V gene, CDR1 is SGHRS and CDR2 is YFSETQ. V lost 4 bases to trimming and J lost 6 bases, with 11 bases between them.

The table lists this clonotype with many counts. This chain's CDR3 is CASSLQIYEQYF. The CDR3 bases are TGTGCCAGCAGTTTACAGATCTACGAGCAGTACTTC. The gene calls are TRBV12-3 or TRBV12-4 and TRBJ2-7; D is ambiguous. There are 12 residues in the CDR3. Trimming cost V 2 bases and J 3 bases, with 5 bases left between them.

This chain links TRBV4-1 with TRBJ1-2, with TRBD1 matching 7 bases. This CDR3 is 16 amino acids long. Unmatched junction bases numbered 6, after V lost 0 bases and J lost 2 bases. The germline CDR1 and CDR2 sequences are MGHRA and YSYEKL. CDR3 amino acids: CASSQDDRVGNYGYTF. The DNA for the CDR3 is TGCGCCAGCAGCCAAGACGACAGGGTCGGGAACTATGGCTACACCTTC.

The table lists this clonotype with a few counts. The chain recombines TRBV13 with TRBJ2-1, with 7 bases fitting TRBD2. The CDR3 loop spans 17 amino acids. Germline V gene lookup returns CDR1 PRHDT and CDR2 FYEKMQ (reference sequence). Losses at the gene ends were 5 bases for V and 8 bases for J; bases not matched to a gene: 18. The CDR3 nucleotides read TGTGCCAGCAGCCCCCCGAGATTAGCGGGCTCGAGGGATGAGCAGTTCTTC. Its translation: CASSPPRLAGSRDEQFF.

This clonotype occurred a few times. The rearrangement joins TRBV6-1 to TRBJ1-2, with D unclear. Trimming removed 8 bases at V and 4 bases at J, with 5 bases between. The CDR3 totals 10 residues. Germline V gene lookup returns CDR1 MNHNS and CDR2 SASEGT. The CDR3 DNA reads as TGTGCCAGCCTCGCCTATGGCTACACCTTC. Translating it yields CASLAYGYTF.

The J gene is TRBJ2-7, the V gene TRBV2; 9 bases are shared with TRBD1. The length of the CDR3 is 14 residues. Germline-derived CDR1 and CDR2 are SNHLY and FYNNEI. Losses at the gene ends were 6 bases for V and 3 bases for J; bases not matched to a gene: 6. The CDR3 coding sequence is TGTGCCAGCAGCCGGGACAGGGACCGCTACGAGCAGTACGTC. Protein sequence: CASSRDRDRYEQYV.

This clonotype was observed many times. This chain joins TRBV2 and TRBJ2-6; a possible D gene is TRBD1 (5 bases). CDR3 length equals 14 residues. Germline V CDR1 and CDR2: SNHLY, FYNNEI. V lost 4 bases to trimming and J lost 2 bases, with 6 bases between them. The CDR3 region has the DNA TGTGCCAGCAGTGGACAGACTGGGGCCAACGTCCTGACTTTC. It codes for CASSGQTGANVLTF.

This rearrangement joins TRBV3-1 to TRBJ1-5; D unclear. Trimming took 2 bases from V and 9 from J, leaving 8 bases between them. This CDR3 has 12 residues. CDR1 and CDR2 (germline): LGHDT, YNNKEL (reference sequence). The CDR3 sequence is CASSQRPGPQHF. In DNA, the CDR3 is TGTGCCAGCAGCCAAAGACCCGGGCCCCAGCATTTT.

This clonotype was detected only a few times. The V gene is TRBV10-3, the J gene TRBJ2-1, with 12 bases matching TRBD1. V trimming: 10 bases; J trimming: 10 bases; junction bases outside the gene matches: 11. The CDR3 extends over 14 amino acids. Germline CDR1 is ENHRY and CDR2 is SYGVKD. The CDR3 region has the DNA TGTGCCACCGGCTCGGGACAGGGGGCTTGGGAGCAGTTCTTC. This codes for CATGSGQGAWEQFF.

This clonotype was counted a few times. This chain joins TRBV19 and TRBJ2-7; D is possibly TRBD1 or TRBD2 (5 bases each). Germline CDR1 reads LNHDA; CDR2 reads SQIVND (reference sequence). The V gene lost 3 bases and the J gene lost 7 bases, with 16 bases spanning the gap. The CDR3 has 14 residues. DNA for the CDR3: TGTGCCAGTAGTATCTACCGGGGCAGCCCTGAGCAGTACTTC. Translated: CASSIYRGSPEQYF. The whole variable domain, filled in from reference TRBV19 and TRBJ2-7, reads DGGITQSPKYLFRKEGQNVTLSCEQNLNHDAMYWYRQDPGQGLRLIYYSQIVNDFQKGDIAEGYSVSREKKESFPLTVTSAQKNPTAFYLCASSIYRGSPEQYFGPGTRLTVT.

The table lists this clonotype with a few counts. This chain connects TRBV3-1 to TRBJ2-1; TRBD2 might be the D (5 bases). Per germline, CDR1 LGHDT and CDR2 YNNKEL (reference sequence). Trimming took 1 base from V and 5 from J, leaving 12 bases between them. The CDR3 loop spans 15 amino acids. The CDR3 region is CASSQGLPGNNEQFF. The DNA for the CDR3 is TGTGCCAGCAGCCAAGGGCTCCCGGGGAACAATGAGCAGTTCTTC.

The chain recombines TRBV3-1 with TRBJ2-2, with 7 nucleotides matching TRBD1. V shed 2 bases and J 7 bases; nucleotides not matched to a gene: 1. This CDR3 has 13 residues. Per germline, CDR1 LGHDT and CDR2 YNNKEL (reference sequence). CDR3 loop: CASSQTGVGELFF. For the CDR3, the DNA is TGTGCCAGCAGCCAAACAGGGGTCGGGGAGCTGTTTTTT.

This clonotype appeared a few times. J is TRBJ1-2 and V is TRBV3-1; possibly TRBD1 for D (5 bases). Trimming removed 3 bases at V and 4 bases at J, with 9 bases between. Germline V gene lookup returns CDR1 LGHDT and CDR2 YNNKEL (reference sequence). The CDR3 spans 13 residues. The CDR3 DNA sequence: TGTGCCAGCAGCCAGCCGGGGCTCTATGGCTACACCTTC. Translated: CASSQPGLYGYTF.

This clonotype has ten or more counts. CDR3 DNA: TGCGCCAGCAGCGGCGACTCGAGCTCCTACAATGAGCAGTTCTTC. It translates to CASSGDSSSYNEQFF. The chain has TRBV5-1 and TRBJ2-1, with unresolved D. Trimming left V 4 bases short and J 0 bases short, with 11 bases between. The CDR3 is made up of 15 amino acids. Germline loops: CDR1 SGHRS, CDR2 YFSETQ.

The table lists this clonotype with a few counts. This chain uses TRBV6-1 with TRBJ1-5, with unresolved D. Germline V gene data show CDR1 as MNHNS and CDR2 as SASEGT. Trimming took off 4 bases at V and 2 bases at J, with 9 bases between the two ends. The CDR3 covers 14 residues. The CDR3 nucleotides are TGTGCCAGCAGTGTCAAGAGGGGCAATCAGCCCCAGCATTTT. Protein: CASSVKRGNQPQHF.

In this sample, this clonotype turned up many times. The V call is TRBV28, the J call TRBJ2-1; 14 bases are shared with TRBD2. The CDR3 has 15 amino acids. CDR1 is MDHEN, CDR2 SYDVKM, per germline. Unmatched junction bases numbered 6, after V lost 5 bases and J lost 9 bases. This CDR3 reads CASSNGLAGGSEQFF. CDR3 DNA: TGTGCCAGCAGTAACGGACTAGCGGGAGGCAGTGAGCAGTTCTTC. The variable domain in full, with the rest retrieved from reference TRBV28 and TRBJ2-1, is DVKVTQSSRYLVKRTGEKVFLECVQDMDHENMFWYRQDPGLGLRLIYFSYDVKMKEKGDIPEGYSVSREKKERFSLILESASTNQTSMYLCASSNGLAGGSEQFFGPGTRLTVL.